This TCR beta chain was captured by sequencing in a study of control samples from healthy donors and cancer patients. The CDR3 is 16 residues long. The V segment lost 5 bases and the J segment 1 base; nucleotides outside the gene matches: 7. Per the germline V gene, CDR1 is MNHNY and CDR2 is SVGAGI (reference sequence). Sequencing used immunoSEQ multiplex PCR; TCRdb keeps in-frame clones, though not all of them. This sample yields 100,000 to 150,000 clones, of which around nine tenths are seen a single time; 5.5% belongs to the top ten. Sequenced sample: blood. This sequence originates from a man aged 18 to 29 in good health. The J gene is TRBJ2-2, the V gene TRBV6-6; TRBD1 matches at 7 bases. CDR3 loop: CASSNTGAMNTGELFF. CDR3 in DNA: TGTGCCAGCAGTAATACAGGGGCGATGAACACCGGGGAGCTGTTTTTT.